The present T cell receptor (beta chain) was sequenced within a study of Graves' ophthalmopathy and Graves' hyperthyroidism. TCR beta CDR3 amplification used RNA transcripts. Following a first-round RT-PCR that used HTBI primers, a second-round multiplex PCR was carried out. TCRdb reprocessed the multiplex PCR reads with MiXCR, giving one entry per CDR3 protein. Here the sample spans about 1.2 million distinct CDR3 sequences, 36% being singletons. This CDR3 is 15 amino acids long. Per the germline V gene, CDR1 is LGHNA and CDR2 is YNFKEQ. Unmatched junction bases numbered 7, after V lost 5 bases and J lost 5 bases. This clonotype came up many times.

The sequencing input was peripheral blood or thyroid tissue (not recorded which). This receptor was identified in an adult man with Graves' hyperthyroidism. The chain links TRBV4-2 to TRBJ1-4, with 8 bases identical to TRBD1. The CDR3 nucleotides are TGTGCCAGCAGCTACCGGGACAGGTCCAATGAAAAACTGTTTTTT. Its translation: CASSYRDRSNEKLFF.